This T cell receptor beta chain comes out of a study of cytomegalovirus exposure and HLA in healthy donors. The study ran its PCR with 60 Vbeta and 13 Jbeta primers. TCRdb's table, derived via immunoSEQ multiplex PCR, lists solely in-frame clones and lacks some. The listing records some 130,000 clones. Per the germline V gene, CDR1 is SGHDN and CDR2 is FVKESK. Unmatched junction bases numbered 10, after V lost 6 bases and J lost 9 bases. The CDR3 totals 14 residues. Input material: PBMCs. V and J are TRBV14 and TRBJ2-1; 8 bases fit TRBD1. This receptor was identified in a woman in her thirties or forties in good health and CMV-seropositive. The DNA of the CDR3 is TGTGCCAGCAGTCAATCAGGACAGGGCACTGAGCAGTTCTTC. Protein sequence: CASSQSGQGTEQFF. The full variable domain, its missing parts supplied by reference TRBV14 and TRBJ2-1, is EAGVTQFPSHSVIEKGQTVTLRCDPISGHDNLYWYRRVMGKEIKFLLHFVKESKQDESGMPNNRFLAERTGGTYSTLKVQPAELEDSGVYFCASSQSGQGTEQFFGPGTRLTVL.